The 29 T cell receptor beta chains presented below share a single source sample, sequenced in a study of cytomegalovirus exposure and HLA in healthy donors. Use of 60 Vbeta and 13 Jbeta primers characterized the PCR. This table comes from immunoSEQ multiplex PCR, and its TCRdb copy is limited to in-frame clones, with some not included. Its table records more than 65,000 clones. Material: PBMCs. These receptors were obtained from a man in his forties in good health and CMV-seronegative.

The chain couples TRBV19 to TRBJ1-5; D may be TRBD1 (6 bases). CDR3 length equals 15 residues. Trimming pared 4 bases from V and 1 base from J, leaving 11 bases between. Germline V CDR1 and CDR2: LNHDA, SQIVND (reference sequence). The CDR3 nucleotides read TGTGCCAGTAGTAATCAGGGGCCGAGCAATCAGCCCCAGCATTTT. Protein: CASSNQGPSNQPQHF.

This rearrangement joins TRBV5-1 to TRBJ2-1; D may be TRBD2 (6 bases). CDR1 and CDR2 (germline): SGHRS, YFSETQ. Trimming left V 6 bases short and J 7 bases short, with 14 bases between. This CDR3 is built from 13 residues. The CDR3 DNA sequence: TGCGCCAGCAATGGGTTAGGGAGGAATGAGCAGTTCTTC. It translates to CASNGLGRNEQFF.

J is TRBJ2-1 and V is TRBV6-5, with 8 bases aligning to TRBD1. The CDR3 totals 14 residues. The germline V gene encodes CDR1 MNHEY and CDR2 SVGAGI. Losses at the gene ends were 6 bases for V and 8 bases for J; bases not matched to a gene: 9. Written as DNA, the CDR3 is TGTGCCAGCAGCCCGGGGCAGGGGGCCTATGAGCAGTTCTTC. This encodes CASSPGQGAYEQFF.

This chain connects TRBV7-3 to TRBJ2-3, with 9 positions matching TRBD2. With 1 base clipped from V and 2 bases from J, the junction kept 4 bases outside the gene matches. The germline CDR1 and CDR2 sequences are SGHTA and FQGTGA. The CDR3 spans 16 residues. CDR3 DNA sequence: TGTGCCAGCAGCTTAATGGGCGGGGGGGACACAGATACGCAGTATTTT. It specifies CASSLMGGGDTDTQYF.

This chain joins TRBV7-6 and TRBJ2-2; D is perhaps TRBD2 (5 bases). V was clipped by 1 base and J by 6 bases, with 9 bases between them. Germline loops: CDR1 SGHVS, CDR2 FNYEAQ. CDR3 size: 14 residues. CDR3 sequence: CASSLGYGAGELFF. The CDR3 region has the DNA TGTGCCAGCAGCTTAGGGTACGGGGCCGGGGAGCTGTTTTTT.

The rearrangement joins TRBV5-1 to TRBJ1-2; TRBD1 aligns across 8 bases. The CDR3 is 13 residues long. The junction had 1 base not matched to a gene; V was cut back by 2 bases and J by 4 bases. Germline V lookup: CDR1 SGHRS, CDR2 YFSETQ. In DNA form, the CDR3 reads TGCGCCAGCAGCTTTCAGGGGGCCTATGGCTACACCTTC. Encoded protein: CASSFQGAYGYTF.

The chain carries TRBV7-2 and TRBJ1-6, with 9 bases that match TRBD1. Germline assignment: CDR1 SGHTA and CDR2 FQGNSA. The CDR3 sequence is 19 residues long. With V trimmed by 5 bases and J by 6 bases, 17 bases remained unmatched. The DNA for the CDR3 is TGTGCCAGCAGCCAGAGACACCAAGCCGGGACAGGGTCTAATTCACCCCTCCACTTT. It translates to CASSQRHQAGTGSNSPLHF.

This chain connects TRBV7-2 to TRBJ2-7, with 8 bases fitting TRBD1. CDR1 is SGHTA, CDR2 FQGNSA, per germline. This CDR3 is built from 13 residues. V gave up 3 bases and J gave up 7 bases; unmatched junction bases: 5. Here the CDR3 DNA reads TGTGCCAGCAGCTTTCCATGGACAGGGGAGCAGTACTTC. Translated, it gives CASSFPWTGEQYF.

The DNA for the CDR3 is TGTGCCAGCAGCTTAACCCGACAGGGTTCAAGTGAGCAGTTCTTC. Translation: CASSLTRQGSSEQFF. The chain couples TRBV7-9 to TRBJ2-1; 7 bases are a match to TRBD1. The CDR3 has 15 residues. The V segment lost 2 bases and the J segment 9 bases; nucleotides outside the gene matches: 10. CDR1 SEHNR and CDR2 FQNEAQ come from the germline V gene (reference sequence).

The chain links TRBV7-2 to TRBJ2-3, with 9 bases aligning to TRBD2. The CDR3 contains 15 residues. The V and J ends lost 6 bases and 2 bases, in that order; junction bases with no gene match: 6. Germline CDR1 reads SGHTA; CDR2 reads FQGNSA. This CDR3 reads CASSRSGGSTDTQYF. The CDR3 DNA reads as TGTGCCAGCAGTCGGAGCGGGGGGTCCACAGATACGCAGTATTTT.

The V gene is TRBV9, the J gene TRBJ2-5; 7 bases align to TRBD2. The CDR3 is made up of 18 amino acids. Germline lookup yields CDR1 SGDLS and CDR2 YYNGEE. Trimming cost V 0 bases and J 2 bases; bases outside gene matches: 13. CDR3 amino acids: CASSVGKPGTSDQETQYF. CDR3 in DNA: TGTGCCAGCAGCGTAGGGAAGCCAGGCACTAGCGATCAAGAGACCCAGTACTTC. Variable domain in full (rest from reference TRBV9 and TRBJ2-5): DSGVTQTPKHLITATGQRVTLRCSPRSGDLSVYWYQQSLDQGLQFLIQYYNGEERAKGNILERFSAQQFPDLHSELNLSSLELGDSALYFCASSVGKPGTSDQETQYFGPGTRLLVL.

The gene calls are TRBV7-9 and TRBJ2-7, with D tentatively TRBD2 (6 bases). The CDR3 runs 17 residues. Trimming removed 1 base from V and 0 bases from J, with 16 bases in between. Germline loops: CDR1 SEHNR, CDR2 FQNEAQ (reference sequence). The CDR3 loop is CASSLGGGGVSSYEQYF. CDR3 coding DNA: TGTGCCAGCAGCTTAGGAGGTGGCGGGGTAAGCTCCTACGAGCAGTACTTC.

The chain joins TRBV19 to TRBJ1-2; the match to TRBD1 covers 9 bases. Germline V gives CDR1 LNHDA, CDR2 SQIVND (reference sequence). V dropped 9 bases and J dropped 4; count of bases not matched to a gene: 9. The CDR3 is 14 amino acids. CDR3 DNA sequence: TGTGCCAGCAGGACAGGGGCCGGGTTCTATGGCTACACCTTC. Translated: CASRTGAGFYGYTF.

V gene TRBV5-1 combines with J gene TRBJ1-5; 7 nucleotides agree with TRBD1. Germline loops: CDR1 SGHRS, CDR2 YFSETQ. The CDR3 length is 14 residues. With 0 bases clipped from V and 7 bases from J, the junction kept 4 bases outside the gene matches. The CDR3 protein is CASSLGQGEQPQHF. In DNA, the CDR3 is TGCGCCAGCAGCTTGGGACAGGGAGAACAGCCCCAGCATTTT. The full variable domain, rest sourced from reference TRBV5-1 and TRBJ1-5, is KAGVTQTPRYLIKTRGQQVTLSCSPISGHRSVSWYQQTPGQGLQFLFEYFSETQRNKGNFPGRFSGRQFSNSRSEMNVSTLELGDSALYLCASSLGQGEQPQHFGDGTRLSIL.

The chain is built from TRBV5-1 and TRBJ1-6; 7 bases line up with TRBD1. The CDR3 has 16 amino acids. Germline V lookup: CDR1 SGHRS, CDR2 YFSETQ. The V and J ends lost 0 bases and 9 bases, in that order; junction bases with no gene match: 9. As DNA, the CDR3 is TGCGCCAGCAGCTTGGCCCAGGGCAGGGGGACTTCACCCCTCCACTTT. Translation: CASSLAQGRGTSPLHF.

The chain carries TRBV6-5 and TRBJ1-1; a possible D gene is TRBD1 (6 bases). Per germline, CDR1 MNHEY and CDR2 SVGAGI. CDR3 length: 13 residues. The ends were cut back, 6 bases at V and 6 bases at J, with 14 bases in the middle. The CDR3 nucleotides read TGTGCCAGCAGCCCAGGGGAAGCTCCTGAAGCTTTCTTT. It codes for CASSPGEAPEAFF.

V is TRBV2 and J is TRBJ1-2; D gene unclear. Trimming took off 5 bases at V and 2 bases at J, with 18 bases between the two ends. The germline gives CDR1 SNHLY, CDR2 FYNNEI. The CDR3 is 16 residues long. CDR3 sequence reads: CASSPLDGGRNYGYTF. The DNA of the CDR3 is TGTGCCAGCAGTCCGCTTGACGGAGGGAGGAACTATGGCTACACCTTC.

The gene calls are TRBV27 and TRBJ2-5; weak D call: TRBD1 (6 bases). Germline V gives CDR1 MNHEY, CDR2 SMNVEV (reference sequence). The germline V and J ends were trimmed by 6 bases and 2 bases, with 13 bases remaining between them. The CDR3 length is 14 residues. As DNA, the CDR3 is TGTGCCAGCAGAAACCTCGGACAGCAAGAGACCCAGTACTTC. This codes for CASRNLGQQETQYF.

V and J are TRBV6-6 and TRBJ2-3; 10 positions agree with TRBD2. The CDR3 runs 15 residues. Per the germline V gene, CDR1 is MNHNY and CDR2 is SVGAGI (reference sequence). With V trimmed by 7 bases and J by 5 bases, 9 bases remained unmatched. The DNA of the CDR3 is TGTGCCAGCACCGTAAGCGGGGGGGCGGGAGATACGCAGTATTTT. Translated: CASTVSGGAGDTQYF.

On this clone: The same CDR3 can be traced to other DNA sequences in this sample. The rearrangement joins TRBV5-1 to TRBJ2-7; tentative D call: TRBD2 (7 bases). V was trimmed by 4 bases and J by 3 bases, leaving 14 bases between them. The CDR3 runs to 14 residues. Germline V CDR1 and CDR2: SGHRS, YFSETQ. CDR3 DNA: TGCGCCAGCAGCCCGGGGGGCAGGGTCTACGAGCAGTACTTC. Its translation: CASSPGGRVYEQYF.

The genes are TRBV5-4 and TRBJ2-7; TRBD2 aligns across 7 bases. This CDR3 has 16 residues. The germline CDR1 and CDR2 sequences are SGHNT and YYREEE (reference sequence). Trimming removed 2 bases from V and 6 bases from J; junction bases left unmatched: 14. For the CDR3, the DNA is TGTGCCAGCAGCTTTCGGAGCGGTTTGGGGGGGACCGAGCAGTACTTC. It yields the protein CASSFRSGLGGTEQYF. Full variable domain (rest looked up from reference TRBV5-4 and TRBJ2-7): ETGVTQSPTHLIKTRGQQVTLRCSSQSGHNTVSWYQQALGQGPQFIFQYYREEENGRGNFPPRFSGLQFPNYSSELNVNALELDDSALYLCASSFRSGLGGTEQYFGPGTRLTVT.

The chain employs TRBV7-2 and TRBJ2-7; the match to TRBD1 covers 8 bases. Germline V gene lookup returns CDR1 SGHTA and CDR2 FQGNSA. The CDR3 is made up of 14 amino acids. With 2 bases clipped from V and 3 bases from J, the junction kept 3 bases outside the gene matches. This CDR3 is CASSLQGAGYEQYF. Written as DNA, the CDR3 is TGTGCCAGCAGCTTACAGGGGGCTGGCTACGAGCAGTACTTC.

This chain links TRBV5-5 with TRBJ1-3; D is possibly TRBD1 (6 bases). The CDR3 totals 17 residues. Trimming pared 3 bases from V and 2 bases from J, leaving 18 bases between. Germline assignment: CDR1 SGHKS and CDR2 YYEKEE (reference sequence). Here the CDR3 DNA reads TGTGCCAGCAGCTCCCCGCTGGCCAGGGGTGCTGGAAACACCATATATTTT. Translation gives CASSSPLARGAGNTIYF.

The rearrangement links TRBV6-5 to TRBJ1-2; TRBD1 is a possible D gene (5 bases). The CDR3 has 13 amino acids. The germline V gene has CDR1 MNHEY and CDR2 SVGAGI. The V and J ends lost 4 bases and 2 bases respectively, with 8 bases between them. The CDR3 nucleotides are TGTGCCAGCAGTTTGGGACTCAACTATGGCTACACCTTC. Its translation: CASSLGLNYGYTF.

J is TRBJ2-1 and V is TRBV5-4; TRBD2 matches 10 bases. Germline CDR1 is SGHNT and CDR2 is YYREEE (reference sequence). Trimming cost V 7 bases and J 6 bases; bases outside gene matches: 4. The CDR3 covers 13 residues. This CDR3 reads CASGLAGGNEQFF. Here the CDR3 DNA reads TGTGCCAGCGGATTAGCGGGGGGCAATGAGCAGTTCTTC.

V gene TRBV6-1 combines with J gene TRBJ2-7; D might be TRBD1 (6 bases). This CDR3 is built from 14 residues. Germline V CDR1 and CDR2: MNHNS, SASEGT. The V and J ends lost 1 base and 6 bases respectively, with 13 bases between them. CDR3 in amino acids: CASSEVGGPREQYF. The CDR3, as DNA: TGTGCCAGCAGTGAAGTAGGGGGTCCGCGCGAGCAGTACTTC.

This chain uses TRBV15 with TRBJ1-5; D call uncertain. V lost 0 bases to trimming and J lost 0 bases, with 15 bases between them. The CDR3 covers 18 residues. Germline-derived CDR1 and CDR2 are LNHNV and YYDKDF (reference sequence). CDR3 residues: CATSRDLITGNSNQPQHF. CDR3 sequence (DNA): TGTGCCACCAGCAGAGACCTGATTACGGGGAATAGCAATCAGCCCCAGCATTTT.

The rearrangement joins TRBV2 to TRBJ2-2; 8 bases align to TRBD1. The germline V gene encodes CDR1 SNHLY and CDR2 FYNNEI. The CDR3 has 15 amino acids. J was trimmed by 9 bases and V by 8 bases; bases with no gene match: 14. The CDR3 region is CASAGTGERRRELFF. CDR3 nucleotides: TGTGCCAGCGCCGGGACAGGCGAGCGGCGTCGGGAGCTGTTTTTT.

J is TRBJ2-1 and V is TRBV9; 14 bases match TRBD2. Germline V lookup: CDR1 SGDLS, CDR2 YYNGEE. The V segment lost 0 bases and the J segment 7 bases; nucleotides outside the gene matches: 9. This CDR3 region has 18 residues. The CDR3 nucleotides read TGTGCCAGCAGCGTAGTGGCCCGACTAGCGGGGGGGCCAAATGAGCAGTTCTTC. Translated, it gives CASSVVARLAGGPNEQFF. Variable domain in full (rest from reference TRBV9 and TRBJ2-1): DSGVTQTPKHLITATGQRVTLRCSPRSGDLSVYWYQQSLDQGLQFLIQYYNGEERAKGNILERFSAQQFPDLHSELNLSSLELGDSALYFCASSVVARLAGGPNEQFFGPGTRLTVL.